This T cell receptor (beta chain) emerged from a study of cytomegalovirus exposure and HLA in healthy donors (dated by TCRdb to the late 2010s). For the study in its entirety: In an earlier analysis of some 550 of the donors, about 260 Gb of sequence data and 95 million to 130 million unique TCR beta sequences from approximately 180 million T cells were reported. All discovery cohort repertoires had been generated on a single sequencing platform. Typing coverage differed by locus: A, B, C, DRB1 and DQB1 were typed in roughly 620-640 donors, DQA1 in 522, DPA1 in roughly 590, and DPB1 in approximately 450. HLA typing covered class I and class II loci at four-digit resolution. Alongside the repertoire data, information on donor age, sex, ethnicity and CMV serostatus was compiled. Of the approximately 370 genotyped donors, more than 75% were placed in the genetic ancestry cluster associated with self-reported Caucasian donors. A few DR-DQ haplotypes were handled as single units for association and clustering because linkage in the cohort was strong. A later genetic analysis took genome-wide SNP genotypes for about 65% of the 666 donors and used that subset as a discovery cohort. Among around 400 genotyped donors of the cohort, an average of approximately 240,000 unique TCR beta nucleotide sequences were sequenced per donor, roughly a sixth of them non-productive. In addition to the first cohort of 666 subjects, a separate validation cohort of 120 different subjects was used. High-throughput TCR immunosequencing, statistical association of individual TCRs with disease status, and machine learning were combined to predict cytomegalovirus infection status. The aim of the study was to test whether cataloging public T cell receptors could identify signatures of past pathogen exposure. The study profiled the T cell repertoires of 666 subjects by immunosequencing and related them to cytomegalovirus serostatus. To study patterns of TCR occurrence, a later analysis re-analyzed previously published TCR beta repertoires from 550 to 800 donors and added high-resolution HLA genotyping. An early release covering roughly 600 HLA-typed donors comprised approximately 290 gigabases of sequencing data and around 86 million unique TCR sequences. An earlier analysis of around 540 of the donors applied high-throughput TCR beta sequencing to assess whether each TCR beta V gene segment acted as functional or pseudogenic. The later analysis used no new phenotypic data to find candidate immune exposures, relying instead on TCR beta sequences and their occurrence across donors. Study-wide findings and limitations: Correlated functional status among segregating V segments might reflect linkage disequilibrium, but an unknown experimental factor could not be ruled out. In a later genetic analysis, a missense DCLRE1C variant was associated with V-gene and J-gene trimming of TCR beta chains, and the association was replicated in an independent cohort. Specific HLA alleles were associated with 15,000 to 20,000 TCR beta sequences at a false discovery rate of 0.05 in a later analysis. Compared with the approximately 720-donor mean, donors in an Asian-associated ancestry cluster had fewer N-insertions in productive TCRs, according to a later genetic analysis. A further reported finding was that TCR beta sequences accurately predicted the HLA-A and HLA-B alleles for most subjects in the first cohort. For the cohort, immune exposure information was limited to CMV serostatus. In the study, around 150 TCR beta chains were listed as associated with cytomegalovirus. The sequencing pipeline was judged likely to have produced a cluster of highly shared sequence variants as a technical artifact. While some public TCRs were present in many individuals, most TCR sequences turned up only very rarely across donors. In this cohort, only TCR beta chains were sequenced, and detectable features were limited by the absence of alpha or paired-chain data. A few of the identified cytomegalovirus-associated TCR beta chains were confirmed in vitro to be specific for cytomegalovirus antigens. Most CMV-associated TCR beta chains appeared to be HLA-restricted in a later analysis, and the HLA associations seemed to be driven largely by CMV exposure. According to a later analysis, TCR association rates differed among HLA loci, with DRB1 alleles showing the most associated TCRs and HLA-C alleles showing the fewest. Because the 87-base-pair reads could not distinguish some IMGT-functional V segments, including TRBV6-2 and TRBV6-3, those segments were excluded. Because some donors lacked HLA typing at each locus, the association tests relied only on the typed subset. The authors suggested that the approach could potentially be extended to other disease states and immunological phenotypes. The classifier was reported to diagnose cytomegalovirus status with high specificity and sensitivity in both the original cohort and the validation cohort. A later analysis found that HLA-associated TCR beta chains were more clonally expanded and had lower generation probabilities than equally common non-associated chains. Presence/absence analyses assumed roughly uniform sequencing depth across donors, an assumption that may not hold. In an earlier analysis of 587 of the donors, most TCR beta V segments were observed in productive rearrangements about 90% or about 30% of the time, broadly matching IMGT annotations. Because counts were too low, approximately 18 rarely observed V segments, including chromosome 9 orphons, were excluded from the earlier analysis of a few hundred of the donors. In a later analysis, several top co-occurrence clusters were reported to appear linked to parvovirus B19, influenza, CMV and Epstein-Barr virus. When HLA alleles, especially DR and DQ, strongly co-occurred, TCR associations were difficult to assign to individual alleles.

The cohort consisted of approximately 690 healthy bone marrow donors. Cohort members were all nominally healthy when sampled, although unrecorded immune exposures were likely present. The donor was CMV seronegative and was included in the group of a few hundred seronegative cohort members. A peripheral blood sample was collected from each donor, and TCR beta sequencing was performed on peripheral blood mononuclear cells. The Qiagen DNeasy Blood Extraction Kit was used to extract genomic DNA from the blood cell samples. The CDR3 runs 15 residues from the cysteine to the phenylalanine. CDR3 DNA only is kept here, 45 bases in frame from base 1. Looking up the germline V gene yields CDR1 SGDLS and CDR2 YYNGEE. Germline trimming amounts to 4 bases on V and 6 bases on J, with 11 as the count of junction bases outside the gene matches. The library was produced with the immunoSEQ multiplex PCR assay. The multiplex PCR relied on a mix of 60 forward primers for TCR Vbeta segments and 13 reverse primers for TCR Jbeta segments. The CDR3 region of rearranged TCR beta genes was amplified from genomic DNA with a multiplex PCR assay. On the Illumina HiSeq System, the amplified TCR beta libraries were sequenced as 87-base-pair reads. In the authors' own workflow: A later analysis tallied around 87 million unique TCR beta chains across the 640 or so repertoires, and approximately 12 million of those chains were shared by two or more donors. Raw reads were error-corrected and collapsed into unique sequences by a nearest-neighbor algorithm in which closely related sequences were merged to remove PCR and sequencing errors. To assign V, D and J gene segments, CDR3 sequences were aligned to IMGT reference sequences. Each retained sequence needed at least a six-nucleotide match to both a V gene segment and a J gene segment. A rearrangement counted as productive if the CDR3 had no stop codons and remained in frame with V and J, and every other rearrangement counted as non-productive. CDR3 was defined by IMGT convention, running from the second conserved V-encoded cysteine to the conserved J-encoded phenylalanine. Sequences without an unambiguous match to a single V gene segment were excluded from the earlier analysis of a few hundred of the donors. An earlier analysis of fewer than 650 of the donors classified V segments as functional when productive rearrangements were above 56.7% and as segregating when the standard deviation between donors was above 5%. A statistical classification framework was developed to diagnose cytomegalovirus status using the catalog of TCR beta chain sequences. In a later analysis, TCR nucleotide sequences were compared against IMGT/GENE-DB human TR gene sequences so that V and J genes could be assigned. Using the TCRdist pipeline, a later analysis assigned CDR3 sequences along with most-parsimonious VDJ recombination scenarios. In a later analysis, each TCR beta chain was defined by its CDR3 amino acid sequence together with its V-gene family, and reads without a unique V-gene family were excluded. As a way to deal with suspected cross-contamination and a sequencing artifact, a later analysis dropped 450 to 700 nucleotide sequences that were highly shared and had low generation probability. For each public chain, a later analysis derived a clonal expansion index from normalized ranks of inferred template counts within each repertoire. In a later analysis, generation probabilities were computed with a VDJ recombination model fitted to out-of-frame rearrangements, and the resulting probabilities were checked against IGoR. Hypergeometric tests were used in a later analysis to score TCR-TCR, TCR-HLA and TCR-CMV co-occurrence, with a repertoire-size bias correction applied to the TCR pairs. In a later analysis, false discovery rates were estimated by permuting HLA or CMV assignments 20 times. In a later analysis, co-occurring TCRs were grouped with DBSCAN, and TCRdist sequence similarity was added when clustering was performed within HLA-allele-positive subsets. Repertoires with fewer than 30,000 or more than 120,000 public chains were left out of co-occurrence clustering, as were about five repertoires with anomalous nucleotide sharing. What TCRdb holds here is the immuneACCESS table cut down to in-frame rearrangements. Part of the clones is not present; checked against another copy, under half of the missing clones reflect an unresolved V gene, and the others are unexplained. The V and J calls and the clone size are those of that table, but D and trimming were determined from the DNA. The sample table shows 60,000 to 70,000 clones, and just over 65% are seen once. In total, the top ten clones hold 10% to 11% of the sample.

Of note for this clone: The antigen it recognizes is unknown. No much larger clonotype is one base removed from it; base qualities were not supplied.

The sequence joins TRBV9 to TRBJ1-1, and 8 junctional nucleotides match TRBD1. Sequencing was carried out using PBMCs. The sequence derives from a woman in her twenties or thirties in good health and CMV-seronegative. The CDR3 protein sequence reads: CASSLGQGPQSEAFF. The nucleotide sequence is given as TGTGCCAGCAGCCTCGGACAGGGACCACAGTCTGAAGCTTTCTTT.